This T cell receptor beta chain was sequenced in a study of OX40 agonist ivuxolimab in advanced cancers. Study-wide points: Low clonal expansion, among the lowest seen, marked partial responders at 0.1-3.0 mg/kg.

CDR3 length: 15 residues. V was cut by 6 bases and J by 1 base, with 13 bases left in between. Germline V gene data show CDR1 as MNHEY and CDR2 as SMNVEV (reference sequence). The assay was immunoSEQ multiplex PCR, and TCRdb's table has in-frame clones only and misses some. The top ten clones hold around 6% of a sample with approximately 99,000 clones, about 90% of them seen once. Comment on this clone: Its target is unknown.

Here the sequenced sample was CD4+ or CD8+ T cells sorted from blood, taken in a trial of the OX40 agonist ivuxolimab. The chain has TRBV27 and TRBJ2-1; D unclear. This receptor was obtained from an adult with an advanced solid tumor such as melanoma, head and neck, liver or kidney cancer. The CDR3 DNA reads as TGTGCCAGCAGGTTGGCTGGGATTTCCTACAATGAGCAGTTCTTC. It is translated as CASRLAGISYNEQFF.